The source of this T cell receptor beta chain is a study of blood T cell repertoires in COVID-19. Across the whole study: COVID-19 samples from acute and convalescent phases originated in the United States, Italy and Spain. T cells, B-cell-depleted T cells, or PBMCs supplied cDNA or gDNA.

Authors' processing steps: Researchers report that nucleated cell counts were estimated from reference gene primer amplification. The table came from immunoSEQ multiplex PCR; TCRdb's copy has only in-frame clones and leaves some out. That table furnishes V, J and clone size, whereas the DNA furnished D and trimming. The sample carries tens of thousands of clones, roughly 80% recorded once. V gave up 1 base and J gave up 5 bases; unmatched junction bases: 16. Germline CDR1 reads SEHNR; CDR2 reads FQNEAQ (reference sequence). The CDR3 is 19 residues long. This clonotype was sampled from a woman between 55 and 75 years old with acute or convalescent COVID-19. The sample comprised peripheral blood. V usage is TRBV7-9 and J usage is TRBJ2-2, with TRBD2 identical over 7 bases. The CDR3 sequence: CASSLEAVGRLAGTGELFF. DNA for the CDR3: TGTGCCAGCAGCTTAGAGGCTGTGGGGCGATTAGCGGGTACCGGGGAGCTGTTTTTT. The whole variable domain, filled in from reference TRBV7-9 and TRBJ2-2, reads DTGVSQNPRHKITKRGQNVTFRCDPISEHNRLYWYRQTLGQGPEFLTYFQNEAQLEKSRLLSDRFSAERPKGSFSTLEIQRTEQGDSAMYLCASSLEAVGRLAGTGELFFGEGSRLTVL.